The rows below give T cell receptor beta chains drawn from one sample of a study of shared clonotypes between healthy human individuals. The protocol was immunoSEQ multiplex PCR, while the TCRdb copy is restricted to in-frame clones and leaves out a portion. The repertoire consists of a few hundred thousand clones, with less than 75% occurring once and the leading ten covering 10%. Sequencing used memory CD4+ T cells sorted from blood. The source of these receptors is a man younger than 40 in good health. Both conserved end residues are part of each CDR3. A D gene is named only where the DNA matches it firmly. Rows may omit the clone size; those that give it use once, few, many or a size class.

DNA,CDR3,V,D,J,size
TGCAGCGTTGTATCCCTACTCAGGGACACAGATACGCAGTATTTT,CSVVSLLRDTDTQYF,TRBV29-1,NA,TRBJ2-3,NA
TGTGCCAGCAGCCTCCGGGGGGGACCTAATGAAAAACTGTTTTTT,CASSLRGGPNEKLFF,TRBV7-9,NA,TRBJ1-4,NA
TGTGCCAGCATGGGGGACAGCTATGGCTACACCTTC,CASMGDSYGYTF,TRBV27,TRBD1,TRBJ1-2,NA
TGCGCCAGCAGCCTTGAATCTAGCGGTGAGCAGTTCTTC,CASSLESSGEQFF,TRBV5-1,TRBD2,TRBJ2-1,few
TGTGCCATCCCGCTAATCTCTGGAAACACCATATATTTT,CAIPLISGNTIYF,TRBV27,NA,TRBJ1-3,NA
TGTGCCAGCAGCTCCGACTTAGCGGGTCGCTCCTACAATGAGCAGTTCTTC,CASSSDLAGRSYNEQFF,TRBV11-2,TRBD2,TRBJ2-1,many
TGTGCCAGCAGCTTTTGGGCCAGGACTGGGGCCAACGTCCTGACTTTC,CASSFWARTGANVLTF,TRBV7-2,NA,TRBJ2-6,NA
TGCGCCAGCAGGTCAACTGGGGCCAACGTCCTGACTTTC,CASRSTGANVLTF,TRBV10-1,NA,TRBJ2-6,NA
TGTGCCAGCAGCCTCCGTTGGCCCGGACAGAACACTGAAGCTTTCTTT,CASSLRWPGQNTEAFF,TRBV11-2,NA,TRBJ1-1,NA
TGTGCCAGCAGTGTTGGGCCAGAAGGGACCCAGTACTTC,CASSVGPEGTQYF,TRBV6-1,NA,TRBJ2-5,NA
TGTGCCAGCAGTAGAAGCGGGGGGTCCGGGGAGCTGTTTTTT,CASSRSGGSGELFF,TRBV25-1,TRBD2,TRBJ2-2,NA
TGTGCCAGCAGTTTATACACAGGACCCACTATGAGATACGAGCAGTACTTC,CASSLYTGPTMRYEQYF,TRBV28,NA,TRBJ2-7,NA
TGTGCCAGCAGCTGGGACAGCGGTTATGGCTACACCTTC,CASSWDSGYGYTF,TRBV5-4,TRBD1,TRBJ1-2,NA
TGTGCCAGCAGTGAGATACTAGCGGGAGGGCCCGGGGAGCAGTTCTTC,CASSEILAGGPGEQFF,TRBV28,TRBD2,TRBJ2-1,once
TGTGCCAGCAGCTGGGGACAAGAGACCCAGTACTTC,CASSWGQETQYF,TRBV5-4,NA,TRBJ2-5,NA
TGTGCCAGCAGGCCAGGTCCTCGGGACTATGGCTACACCTTC,CASRPGPRDYGYTF,TRBV6-5,NA,TRBJ1-2,many
TGTGCCAGCACCGTACCCGCGGCGAGAGGTAACACTGAAGCTTTCTTT,CASTVPAARGNTEAFF,TRBV7-9,NA,TRBJ1-1,few
TGTGCCAGCAGGCCAGGGAGTCGCTATGGCTACACCTTC,CASRPGSRYGYTF,TRBV28,NA,TRBJ1-2,NA
TGTGCCAGCTCACCACCAGGGTTGAACACCGGGGAGCTGTTTTTT,CASSPPGLNTGELFF,TRBV18,NA,TRBJ2-2,NA
TGTGCCAGCAGTCCACGACCACCTAGGGACCAGTACTTC,CASSPRPPRDQYF,TRBV6-5,NA,TRBJ2-5,many
TGCGCCAGCAGGCCGGGACAGTCCTACGAGCAGTACTTC,CASRPGQSYEQYF,TRBV10-2,TRBD1,TRBJ2-7,NA
TGTGCCAGCAGTCCTAAGGGAAATGGCAATCAGCCCCAGCATTTT,CASSPKGNGNQPQHF,TRBV6-6,NA,TRBJ1-5,NA
TGTGCCAGTAGTCCCTTCGACAGGGGAAGATTTGGCTACACCTTC,CASSPFDRGRFGYTF,TRBV19,TRBD1,TRBJ1-2,many
TGTGCCAGCAGCTTAGCGCTCCTAGCGGAAGAGACCCAGTACTTC,CASSLALLAEETQYF,TRBV7-2,TRBD2,TRBJ2-5,few
TGTGCCAGCAGTGAGTCCGCCCGAGGGGGGGACAATGAGCAGTTCTTC,CASSESARGGDNEQFF,TRBV6-1,NA,TRBJ2-1,NA
TGTGCCAGCTCCCCGGCCCAGCCCGAATACAATGAGCAGTTCTTC,CASSPAQPEYNEQFF,TRBV18,NA,TRBJ2-1,NA
TGTGCCAGCAGCCCGAGACTAGCGGAAAACTACGAGCAGTACTTC,CASSPRLAENYEQYF,TRBV9,TRBD2,TRBJ2-7,NA
TGTGCCAGCAGCTTAGGGGGGTTCAGGTTGGAGACCCAGTACTTC,CASSLGGFRLETQYF,TRBV7-9,NA,TRBJ2-5,NA
TGTGCCAGCGGCCGATTGACTGCCCATAATGAAAAACTGTTTTTT,CASGRLTAHNEKLFF,TRBV28,NA,TRBJ1-4,NA
TGCGCCAGCAGCCAAGCCGGAGGGAGCTCCTACAATGAGCAGTTCTTC,CASSQAGGSSYNEQFF,TRBV4-1,NA,TRBJ2-1,NA
TGTGCCAGCAGAATTGGGCAGACAGGTCGGGACGAGCAGTACTTC,CASRIGQTGRDEQYF,TRBV27,NA,TRBJ2-7,NA
TGTGCCATCAGTGAAGGTGGCTACAATGAGCAGTTCTTC,CAISEGGYNEQFF,TRBV10-3,NA,TRBJ2-1,NA
TGTGCCATCAGTGAGTTTGACCGCGGCGAGCAGTACTTC,CAISEFDRGEQYF,TRBV10-3,NA,TRBJ2-7,NA
TGTGCTTATGGGCAGAGACATCAGCCCCAGCATTTT,CAYGQRHQPQHF,TRBV30,NA,TRBJ1-5,NA
TGTGCCAGCTCACCGGGACAGAGCATGAACACTGAAGCTTTCTTT,CASSPGQSMNTEAFF,TRBV18,TRBD1,TRBJ1-1,few